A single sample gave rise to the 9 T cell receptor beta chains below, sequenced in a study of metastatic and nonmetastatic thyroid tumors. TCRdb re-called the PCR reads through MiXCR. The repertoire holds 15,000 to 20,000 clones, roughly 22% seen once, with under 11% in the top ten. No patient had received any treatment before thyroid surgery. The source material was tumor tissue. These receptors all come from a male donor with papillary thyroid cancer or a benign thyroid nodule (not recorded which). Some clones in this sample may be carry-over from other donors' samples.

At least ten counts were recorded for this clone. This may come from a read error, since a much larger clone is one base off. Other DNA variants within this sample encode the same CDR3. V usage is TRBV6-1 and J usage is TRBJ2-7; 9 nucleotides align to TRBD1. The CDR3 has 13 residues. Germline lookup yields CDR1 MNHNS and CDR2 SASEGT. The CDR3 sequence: CATKQGAPYEQYF. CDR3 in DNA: TGTGCCACTAAACAGGGGGCACCATACGAGCAGTACTTT.

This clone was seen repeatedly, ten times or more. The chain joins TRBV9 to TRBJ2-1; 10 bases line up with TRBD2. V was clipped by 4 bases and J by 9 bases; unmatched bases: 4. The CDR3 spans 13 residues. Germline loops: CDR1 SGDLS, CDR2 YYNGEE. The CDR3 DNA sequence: TGTGCCAGCAGCCCTAGCGGGAGCGGTGAGCAGTTCTTC. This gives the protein CASSPSGSGEQFF.

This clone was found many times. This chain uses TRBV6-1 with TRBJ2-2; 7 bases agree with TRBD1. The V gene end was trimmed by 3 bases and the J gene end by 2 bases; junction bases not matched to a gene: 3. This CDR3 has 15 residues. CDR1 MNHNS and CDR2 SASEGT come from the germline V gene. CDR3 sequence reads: CASSEGQLNTGELFF. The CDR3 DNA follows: TGTGCCAGCAGTGAGGGACAGCTTAACACCGGGGAGCTGTTTTTT.

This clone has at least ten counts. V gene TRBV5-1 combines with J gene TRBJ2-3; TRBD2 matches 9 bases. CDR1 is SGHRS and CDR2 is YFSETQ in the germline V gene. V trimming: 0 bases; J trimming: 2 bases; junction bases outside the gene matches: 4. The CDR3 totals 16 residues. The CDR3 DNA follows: TGCGCCAGCAGCTTGGAGGCTAGCGGGACCACAGATACGCAGTATTTT. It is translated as CASSLEASGTTDTQYF.

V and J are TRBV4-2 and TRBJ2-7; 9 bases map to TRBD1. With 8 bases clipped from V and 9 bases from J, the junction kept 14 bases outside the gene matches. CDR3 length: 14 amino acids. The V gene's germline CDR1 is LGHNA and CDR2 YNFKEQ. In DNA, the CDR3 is TGTGCCAGCTCCTCCGGGACAGGGCTTGACGTGCAGTACTTC. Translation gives CASSSGTGLDVQYF.

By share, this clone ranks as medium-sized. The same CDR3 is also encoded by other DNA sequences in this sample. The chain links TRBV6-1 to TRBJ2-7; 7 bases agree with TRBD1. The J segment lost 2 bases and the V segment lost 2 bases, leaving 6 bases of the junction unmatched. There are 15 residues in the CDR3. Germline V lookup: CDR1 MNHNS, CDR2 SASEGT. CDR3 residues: CASSELGTEAYEQYF. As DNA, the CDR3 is TGTGCCAGCAGTGAATTAGGGACAGAAGCCTACGAGCAGTACTTC.

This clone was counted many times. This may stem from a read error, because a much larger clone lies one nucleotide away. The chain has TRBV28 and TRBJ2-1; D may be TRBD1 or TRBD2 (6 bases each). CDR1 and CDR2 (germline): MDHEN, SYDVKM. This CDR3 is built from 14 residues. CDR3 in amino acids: CAGSGGGKLGEQFF. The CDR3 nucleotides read TGTGCCGGCAGTGGAGGGGGGAAATTGGGTGAGCAGTTCTTC.

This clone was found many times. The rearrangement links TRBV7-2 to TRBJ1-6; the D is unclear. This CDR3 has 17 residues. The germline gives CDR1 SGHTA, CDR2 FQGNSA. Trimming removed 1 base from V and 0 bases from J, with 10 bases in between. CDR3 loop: CASSLVLGVSYNSPLHF. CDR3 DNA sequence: TGTGCCAGCAGCTTAGTACTCGGGGTCTCCTATAATTCACCCCTCCACTTT. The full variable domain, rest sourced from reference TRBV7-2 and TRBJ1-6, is GAGVSQSPSNKVTEKGKDVELRCDPISGHTALYWYRQSLGQGLEFLIYFQGNSAPDKSGLPSDRFSAERTGGSVSTLTIQRTQQEDSAVYLCASSLVLGVSYNSPLHFGNGTRLTVT.

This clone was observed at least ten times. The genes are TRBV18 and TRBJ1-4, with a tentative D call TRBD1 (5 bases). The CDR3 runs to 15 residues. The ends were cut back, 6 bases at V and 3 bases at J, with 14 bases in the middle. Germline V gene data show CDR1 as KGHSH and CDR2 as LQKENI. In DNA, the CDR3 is TGTGCCAGCTCGCCCGACAGAGCTCCTAATGAAAAACTGTTTTTT. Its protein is CASSPDRAPNEKLFF.